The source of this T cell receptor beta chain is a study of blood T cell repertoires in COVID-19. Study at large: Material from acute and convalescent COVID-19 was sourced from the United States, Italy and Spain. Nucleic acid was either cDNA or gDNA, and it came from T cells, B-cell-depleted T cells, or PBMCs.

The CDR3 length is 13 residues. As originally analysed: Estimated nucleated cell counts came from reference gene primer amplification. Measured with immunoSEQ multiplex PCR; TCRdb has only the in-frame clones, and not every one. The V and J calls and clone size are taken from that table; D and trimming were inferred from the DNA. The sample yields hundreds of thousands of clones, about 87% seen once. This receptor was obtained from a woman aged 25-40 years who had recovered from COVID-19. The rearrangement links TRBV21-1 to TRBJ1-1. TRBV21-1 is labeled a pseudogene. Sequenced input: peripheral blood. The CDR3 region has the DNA TGTGCCAGCACCCTAGAGGGTGGGTCGGAAGCTTTCTTT. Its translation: CASTLEGGSEAFF.